This T cell receptor (beta chain) comes out of a study of blood T cell repertoires in COVID-19. The table lists this clone with a count of one. Produced via immunoSEQ multiplex PCR; TCRdb's table is partial and in-frame only. The data show approximately 110,000 clones, around 85% seen once. Per the germline V gene, CDR1 is SEHNR and CDR2 is FQNEAQ (reference sequence). This CDR3 has 13 residues. Trimming left V 1 base short and J 8 bases short, with 11 bases between. The source material was peripheral blood. The TCR sequence derives from a human donor in a cohort sampled during active COVID-19. The chain has TRBV7-9 and TRBJ1-1, with D unresolved. CDR3 in DNA: TGTGCCAGCAGCTTAGGGGCCCTTGCAGAAGCTTTCTTT. Protein product: CASSLGALAEAFF.